This T cell receptor beta chain was recovered during a study of metastatic and nonmetastatic thyroid tumors. TCRdb called clones again from the PCR reads with MiXCR. The data show tens of thousands of clones, with 16% seen just once and nearly 3.5% held by the top ten. Many counts were recorded for this clone. Trimming left V 2 bases short and J 5 bases short, with 9 bases between. This CDR3 has 13 residues. Among the patients, none had received any treatment before thyroid surgery. The J gene is TRBJ1-1, the V gene TRBV12-3 or TRBV12-4; D unresolved. The sequence was collected from a female donor with papillary thyroid cancer or a benign thyroid nodule (not recorded which). Some clones in this sample may be carry-over from other donors' samples. Sequencing was performed on blood. The CDR3 DNA sequence: TGTGCCAGCAGTTTAAAGGGTTTAACTGAAGCTTTCTTT. This sequence encodes CASSLKGLTEAFF.